These 19 T cell receptor beta chains came from one sample sequenced in a study of response to subunit inactivated influenza vaccine. TCRdb re-analysed the RT-PCR reads in MiXCR, keeping a single row per CDR3 protein. Altogether over 650,000 distinct CDR3 sequences are present, about 18% being singletons, with the ten largest covering around 9.9%. This sample comprised PBMCs from blood, obtained 5 days after vaccination. The receptors here all came from a man aged 45-65 years who received an inactivated influenza vaccine.

The chain joins TRBV7-9 to TRBJ2-3; 13 bases are shared with TRBD2. V trimming: 5 bases; J trimming: 4 bases; junction bases outside the gene matches: 9. CDR1 is SEHNR, CDR2 FQNEAQ, per germline (reference sequence). The length of the CDR3 is 17 residues. The CDR3 region is CASSDRTSGSPADTQYF. CDR3 nucleotides: TGTGCCAGCAGCGACCGGACTAGCGGGAGTCCCGCAGATACGCAGTATTTT.

This clonotype was seen only a few times. This chain links TRBV5-1 with TRBJ1-2; D remains unclear. V was clipped by 4 bases and J by 5 bases, with 15 bases between them. The CDR3 is made up of 14 amino acids. The germline V gene encodes CDR1 SGHRS and CDR2 YFSETQ. The CDR3 nucleotides are TGCGCCAGCAGCGTGGTGACACCCGAATATGGCTACACCTTC. Its protein is CASSVVTPEYGYTF.

In its sample, this clonotype was seen many times. This chain joins TRBV6-6 and TRBJ2-3; D is unclear. The CDR3 consists of 12 residues. Per the germline V gene, CDR1 is MNHNY and CDR2 is SVGAGI (reference sequence). The ends were cut back, 4 bases at V and 7 bases at J, with 9 bases in the middle. CDR3 sequence: CASSSSGNTQYF. The CDR3 DNA reads as TGTGCCAGCAGTTCATCTGGAAATACGCAGTATTTT.

The chain uses TRBV2 and TRBJ1-4, with a possible D match to TRBD1 (5 bases). Germline V gene sequence: CDR1 SNHLY, CDR2 FYNNEI. CDR3 size: 14 residues. The V end lost 8 bases, the J end lost 4 bases, and 14 bases lay between the germline ends. DNA for the CDR3: TGTGCCAGCCGCGACAGTACCCTTAATGAAAAACTGTTTTTT. The encoded protein is CASRDSTLNEKLFF.

This clonotype occurred a few times. The CDR3 nucleotides are TGCAGTGCAAGACCGGGACAGAGTAATTCACCCCTCCACTTT. It is translated as CSARPGQSNSPLHF. This rearrangement joins TRBV20-1 to TRBJ1-6, with 7 bases matching TRBD1. The CDR3 loop spans 14 amino acids. The junction had 8 bases not matched to a gene; V was cut back by 6 bases and J by 6 bases. CDR1 and CDR2 from the germline V gene are DFQATT and SNEGSKA (reference sequence).

In this sample, this clonotype turned up many times. The gene calls are TRBV5-1 and TRBJ2-7; tentatively, D is TRBD2 (5 bases). CDR3 length: 16 residues. With 0 bases removed from V and 2 bases from J, the gap between germline ends came to 15 bases. Germline CDR1 reads SGHRS; CDR2 reads YFSETQ. This CDR3 is CASSLVEGATPYEQYF. The CDR3 DNA reads TGCGCCAGCAGCTTGGTCGAGGGTGCGACCCCCTACGAGCAGTACTTC.

This sequence joins TRBV11-3 and TRBJ1-5; 7 bases match TRBD1. Germline trimming cut 4 bases from V and 6 bases from J; bases unmatched to any gene: 9. CDR3 length: 15 residues. Germline V gene data show CDR1 as SGHNT and CDR2 as YENEEA. The CDR3 DNA reads TGTGCCAGCAGCTCCCGACAGGGAGAGGGTCAGCCCCAGCATTTT. Protein: CASSSRQGEGQPQHF.

This clonotype was detected ten times or more. The rearrangement links TRBV4-3 to TRBJ1-2; TRBD1 aligns across 8 bases. The J segment lost 2 bases and the V segment lost 4 bases, leaving 3 bases of the junction unmatched. Germline V gene lookup returns CDR1 LGHNA and CDR2 YSLEER. The CDR3 covers 14 residues. The CDR3 protein is CASSPWTGNYGYTF. The CDR3 DNA reads as TGCGCCAGCAGCCCGTGGACAGGGAACTATGGCTACACCTTC.

The J gene is TRBJ2-7, the V gene TRBV2; maybe TRBD2 (5 bases). CDR1 is SNHLY and CDR2 is FYNNEI in the germline V gene. Trimming removed 7 bases from V and 0 bases from J, with 16 bases in between. CDR3 length: 15 amino acids. The CDR3 spells CASKTGNIDSYEQYF. The CDR3 DNA is TGTGCCAGCAAGACGGGAAACATTGACTCCTACGAGCAGTACTTC.

The V and J genes are TRBV20-1 and TRBJ2-1; TRBD1 agrees at 9 bases. The CDR3 is made up of 13 amino acids. With 5 bases clipped from V and 8 bases from J, the junction kept 7 bases outside the gene matches. Germline assignment: CDR1 DFQATT and CDR2 SNEGSKA (reference sequence). CDR3 in amino acids: CSAGTGRMDEQFF. CDR3 nucleotide sequence: TGCAGTGCTGGGACAGGGAGGATGGATGAGCAGTTCTTC.

This clonotype occurred many times. The V and J genes are TRBV12-3 or TRBV12-4 and TRBJ2-5; 10 nucleotides align to TRBD1. This CDR3 is built from 17 residues. The ends lost 3 bases at V and 3 bases at J; junction bases unmatched: 10. The CDR3 region has the DNA TGTGCCAGCAGTTTCGGGCTTACCGGGACAGGGGAAGAGACCCAGTACTTC. It specifies CASSFGLTGTGEETQYF.

This clonotype occurred a few times. This chain uses TRBV18 with TRBJ2-7, with D tentatively TRBD1 or TRBD2 (5 bases each). The CDR3 totals 15 residues. V was trimmed by 4 bases and J by 2 bases, leaving 15 bases between them. CDR1 KGHSH and CDR2 LQKENI come from the germline V gene. CDR3 coding DNA: TGTGCCAGCTCACTAAGGGACGGCGATCCCTACGAGCAGTACTTC. This codes for CASSLRDGDPYEQYF.

V usage is TRBV9 and J usage is TRBJ2-7, with 7 bases lining up with TRBD1. The V and J ends lost 3 bases and 5 bases, in that order; junction bases with no gene match: 8. This CDR3 has 14 residues. Germline V gene data show CDR1 as SGDLS and CDR2 as YYNGEE. The DNA for the CDR3 is TGTGCCAGCAGCGCCGGGACAGTGATAAACGAGCAGTACTTC. It translates to CASSAGTVINEQYF.

V is TRBV18 and J is TRBJ1-6, with D unclear. The germline CDR1 and CDR2 sequences are KGHSH and LQKENI. V lost 1 base, J lost 7 bases, and 14 bases lay in between. This CDR3 spans 16 amino acids. Here the CDR3 DNA reads TGTGCCAGCTCACCACGGGCCCCCGGCGGGAATTCACCCCTCCACTTT. It encodes CASSPRAPGGNSPLHF.

This clonotype was seen more than once but under ten times. The chain couples TRBV6-2 or TRBV6-3 to TRBJ2-1; D is unclear. In germline, CDR1 is MNHEY, CDR2 SVGEGT. V was clipped by 0 bases and J by 9 bases, with 9 bases between them. This CDR3 is 13 amino acids long. The CDR3 nucleotides read TGTGCCAGCAGTTACTCCGGGTGGTCTGAGCAGTTCTTC. Translated, it gives CASSYSGWSEQFF.

In this sample, this clonotype turned up a few times. The chain is built from TRBV5-1 and TRBJ2-7; either TRBD1 or TRBD2 may supply D (5 bases each). The length of the CDR3 is 12 residues. V dropped 4 bases and J dropped 11 bases, with 16 bases sitting between them. CDR1 and CDR2 from the germline V gene are SGHRS and YFSETQ. CDR3 in amino acids: CASSLSRGVEYF. Here the CDR3 DNA reads TGCGCCAGCAGCCTTTCCAGAGGGGTAGAGTACTTC.

The table lists this clonotype with a few counts. CDR3 sequence: CASSLTGTGGPYNEQFF. CDR3 nucleotide sequence: TGTGCCAGCAGTTTAACCGGGACAGGGGGCCCTTACAATGAGCAGTTCTTC. This rearrangement joins TRBV12-3 or TRBV12-4 to TRBJ2-1, with TRBD1 identical over 12 bases. The CDR3 is 17 residues long. V was clipped by 2 bases and J by 4 bases; unmatched bases: 6.

This clonotype has only a few counts. The genes are TRBV20-1 and TRBJ1-6; 10 bases line up with TRBD1. Germline loops: CDR1 DFQATT, CDR2 SNEGSKA (reference sequence). V gave up 2 bases and J gave up 10 bases; unmatched junction bases: 5. The CDR3 is made up of 14 amino acids. This chain's CDR3 is CSARPGTGDSPLHF. The CDR3 bases are TGCAGTGCTAGACCCGGGACAGGGGACTCACCCCTCCACTTT.

The chain links TRBV5-1 to TRBJ2-1; 7 nucleotides align to TRBD2. The trim removed 7 bases at V and 6 bases at J, leaving 10 bases unmatched. Germline CDR1 and CDR2: SGHRS and YFSETQ. The CDR3 length is 14 residues. As DNA, the CDR3 is TGCGCCAGCCGGCCCGGGGGGTTCGGCAATGAGCAGTTCTTC. Translating gives CASRPGGFGNEQFF.